This paragraph reports one T cell receptor (beta chain). Its antigen is still unknown. The data were produced by immunoSEQ multiplex PCR, yet TCRdb's version contains in-frame clones alone and is incomplete. The sample holds roughly 80,000 clones, over 75% seen once. The V gene lost 4 bases and the J gene lost 4 bases, with 10 bases spanning the gap. CDR1 is MNHEY and CDR2 is SMNVEV in the germline V gene (reference sequence). There are 13 residues in the CDR3. This record comes from a study of T cell responses to AZD1222 COVID-19 vaccine. Broader study findings: Unmutated variant regions are reportedly targeted by nearly half of spike-specific TCRs. AZD1222 recipients seropositive at baseline numbered only 5 or 6. A mostly white British donor set with more females was recruited, and clonal diversity was possibly underestimated.

This receptor was obtained from an adult who received the AZD1222 COVID-19 vaccine. The chain links TRBV27 to TRBJ1-1; D gene ambiguous. The source material was peripheral blood, sampled 28 days after the second AZD1222 dose. The CDR3 loop reads CASSSLDLTEAFF. The CDR3 DNA follows: TGTGCCAGCAGTTCTCTGGACCTCACTGAAGCTTTCTTT.